This T cell receptor beta chain comes out of a study of TIL therapy for anti-PD-1-resistant metastatic lung cancer (dated by TCRdb to the early 2020s). Some background on the complete study: Before any PD-1/PD-L1 blockade was given, tumors were harvested, nivolumab was then administered, and patients who progressed went on to receive lymphodepletion, an infusion of expanded TIL, and IL-2. T cell receptor beta sequencing of tumor and peripheral blood was used to follow clonotypes across the tumor, the expanded TIL product and serial blood samples. A median age of around 54 years (range about 38-80) and a median tumor PD-L1 proportion score of 6% were recorded among enrolled patients. The cohort was composed predominantly of lung adenocarcinoma, with a few EGFR-mutant and two ALK-rearranged tumors included, and half of patients were identified as current or former smokers. Across the cohort, whole-exome sequencing showed a median non-synonymous tumor mutation burden of roughly 1.5 mutations per megabase. The investigation overall reported the following: The study protocol defined all tumor marker inferences as exploratory. Infused TIL clonotypes partially replaced the baseline peripheral repertoire then decayed over months, with no apparent association between persistence and response. Because the cohort was highly selected, with more treatment-naive, never-smoker and oncogene-addicted patients than is typical, generalizability is limited.

The time point label for this specimen denotes: pre-treatment sample, taken before nivolumab and TIL therapy. Adults with stage 4 NSCLC were enrolled in a dual-center phase I trial from October 2017 to early 2020. The samples were obtained from a phase I trial that was single-arm and open-label and tested tumor-infiltrating lymphocyte therapy combined with nivolumab in advanced non-small cell lung cancer. Mononuclear cells from blood collected in EDTA tubes were isolated on a Ficoll gradient and snap-frozen as pellets, and DNA was then extracted using a Qiagen mini-prep kit. Using bias-controlled multiplex PCR with the immunoSEQ v3 hsTCRB kit, the TCR beta CDR3 regions were amplified from genomic DNA. TCR libraries were sequenced on an Illumina NextSeq 500 to 2 million to 2.5 million read pairs for survey level or roughly 5-6.5 million for deep level. The study's processing was this. V, D and J genes were assigned, non-productive sequences were removed, and clonality was reported by immunoSEQ Analyzer software. Repertoires were compared by productive Simpson clonality and by the Morisita overlap index of productive TRB rearrangements between infused TIL and blood. Absolute clonotype counts in blood were estimated by multiplying the lymphocyte count by the CD3+ fraction and by the productive frequency of the clone. Entries here come from immuneACCESS through TCRdb and include only in-frame sequences with V and J called. Some clones fail to appear in such tables; in the studies checked, an unresolved V gene covers under half of the shortfall, and the cause of the remainder is unknown. V and J calls and clone size come straight from that table; D and trimming were deduced from the DNA. The sample table shows more than 50,000 clones, and roughly 91% are seen once. Clones ranked in the top ten supply just over 2.5% of the sample.

V sheds 5 bases and J sheds 0 bases, leaving 4 bases between their ends. Inclusive of the bounding cysteine and phenylalanine, the CDR3 is 13 residues long. Just CDR3 DNA is preserved here, 39 bases in frame from base 1. CDR1 and CDR2 are read off the germline V gene as KGHSH and LQKENI. Concerning this clone itself: Its antigen is currently not known. Within one base of it there is no much larger clone, and no base qualities were kept.

The chain is assembled from TRBV18 and TRBJ1-4; the D gene cannot be named for sure. The source is a person between 30 and 80 years old with non-small cell lung cancer. Source: blood, taken at baseline. In nucleotides, the sequence is TGTGCCAGCTCAGCTGCAACTAATGAAAAACTGTTTTTT. Its product reads: CASSAATNEKLFF.